This TCR beta chain emerged from a study of blood T cell repertoires in COVID-19. Study-wide background: Sites in the United States, Italy and Spain provided acute and convalescent COVID-19 samples. Nucleic acid was either cDNA or gDNA, and it came from T cells, B-cell-depleted T cells, or PBMCs.

The CDR3 runs to 14 residues. CDR1 is SGDLS, CDR2 YYNGEE, per germline. Trimming cost V 5 bases and J 6 bases; bases outside gene matches: 6. Using immunoSEQ multiplex PCR, the repertoire was profiled, and TCRdb retains in-frame clones only, with some absent. Among some 70,000 clones, roughly 80% were seen once, and the ten largest hold approximately 10%. The genes are TRBV9 and TRBJ2-1, with 9 nucleotides matching TRBD1. The TCR was taken from a woman aged 50 to 60 with acute or convalescent COVID-19. Sequencing was done on a sample of peripheral blood. Here the CDR3 reads CASSRQGGINEQFF. The DNA of the CDR3 is TGTGCCAGCAGTAGACAGGGGGGTATCAATGAGCAGTTCTTC.